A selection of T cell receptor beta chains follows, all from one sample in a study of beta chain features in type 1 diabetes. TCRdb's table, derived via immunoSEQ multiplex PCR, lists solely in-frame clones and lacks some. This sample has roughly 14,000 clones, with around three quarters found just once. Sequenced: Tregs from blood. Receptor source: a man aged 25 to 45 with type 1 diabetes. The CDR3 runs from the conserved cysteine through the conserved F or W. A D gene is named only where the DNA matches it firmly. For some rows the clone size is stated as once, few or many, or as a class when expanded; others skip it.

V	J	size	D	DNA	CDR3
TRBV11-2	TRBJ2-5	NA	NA	TGTGCCAGCAGCTCCCAGGGATTAAGAGAGACCCAGTACTTC	CASSSQGLRETQYF
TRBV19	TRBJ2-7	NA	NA	TGTGCCAGTCAAAACCGGGACACCAACGAGCAGTACTTC	CASQNRDTNEQYF
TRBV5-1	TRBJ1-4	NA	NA	TGCGCCAGCAGCTTGGATAGTAGAGGGGAAAAACTGTTTTTT	CASSLDSRGEKLFF
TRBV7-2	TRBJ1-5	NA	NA	TGTGCCAGCAGCTTACAGGGGCAGGGGCAGCCCCAGCATTTT	CASSLQGQGQPQHF
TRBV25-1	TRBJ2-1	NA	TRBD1	TGTGCCAGCACACGGACAGGTAGCTCCTATGACAATGAGCAGTTCTTC	CASTRTGSSYDNEQFF
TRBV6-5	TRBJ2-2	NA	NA	TGTGCCAGCAGTACCCGGGCAGGGTGGACCGGGGAGCTGTTTTTT	CASSTRAGWTGELFF
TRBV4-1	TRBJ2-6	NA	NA	TGTGCCAGCAGCCAGGCGGCTGGGGCCAACGTCCTGACTTTC	CASSQAAGANVLTF
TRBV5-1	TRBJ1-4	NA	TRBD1	TGCGCCAGCAGCCGAGGGGGCGGAAGTGAAAAACTGTTTTTT	CASSRGGGSEKLFF
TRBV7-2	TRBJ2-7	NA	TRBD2	TGTGCCAGCAGCGGGGCGGGAGGGGTCGAGCAGTACTTC	CASSGAGGVEQYF
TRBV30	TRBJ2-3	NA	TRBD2	TGTGCCTGGTCTAGCGGAAAGACAGATACGCAGTATTTT	CAWSSGKTDTQYF
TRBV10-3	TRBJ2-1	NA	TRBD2	TGTGCCATCAGTGAGTCGCTACTAGCGGGAGGTAGGAATGAGCAGTTCTTC	CAISESLLAGGRNEQFF
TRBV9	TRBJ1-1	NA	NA	TGTGCCAGCAGCGTCCCACCGGACAGCTCCAGTACTGAAGCTTTCTTT	CASSVPPDSSSTEAFF
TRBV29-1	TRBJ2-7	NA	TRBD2	TGCAGCGTTGAAGACGGACTAGCGGGAGGGGTGCAGCAGTACTTC	CSVEDGLAGGVQQYF
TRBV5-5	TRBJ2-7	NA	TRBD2	TGTGCCAGCAGCTTGGCCCAACCGGGACTAGCGACCTCCTACGAGCAGTACTTC	CASSLAQPGLATSYEQYF
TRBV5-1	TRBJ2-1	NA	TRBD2	TGCGCCAGCAGGACTAGCGGGAGATCTTACAATGAGCAGTTCTTC	CASRTSGRSYNEQFF
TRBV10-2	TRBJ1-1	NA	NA	TGCGCCAGCAGTGAGTCGGTCGGGGTATTTGGAGCTTTCTTT	CASSESVGVFGAFF
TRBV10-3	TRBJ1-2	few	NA	TGTGCCATCAGTGATAGTGAGGGTTCGCGCGGCTACACCTTC	CAISDSEGSRGYTF
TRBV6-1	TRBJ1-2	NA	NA	TGTGCCAGCAGGGACAATAACTATGGCTACACCTTC	CASRDNNYGYTF
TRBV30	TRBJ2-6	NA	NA	TGTGCCTGGAGTGGGAGTACTGGGGCCAACGTCCTGACTTTC	CAWSGSTGANVLTF
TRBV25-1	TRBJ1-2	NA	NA	TGTGCCAGCAGTGCCCGTACCGGCTATGGCTACACCTTC	CASSARTGYGYTF
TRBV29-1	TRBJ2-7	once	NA	TGCAGCGTTGAAGGGACAGCCCTCGAGCAGTACTTC	CSVEGTALEQYF